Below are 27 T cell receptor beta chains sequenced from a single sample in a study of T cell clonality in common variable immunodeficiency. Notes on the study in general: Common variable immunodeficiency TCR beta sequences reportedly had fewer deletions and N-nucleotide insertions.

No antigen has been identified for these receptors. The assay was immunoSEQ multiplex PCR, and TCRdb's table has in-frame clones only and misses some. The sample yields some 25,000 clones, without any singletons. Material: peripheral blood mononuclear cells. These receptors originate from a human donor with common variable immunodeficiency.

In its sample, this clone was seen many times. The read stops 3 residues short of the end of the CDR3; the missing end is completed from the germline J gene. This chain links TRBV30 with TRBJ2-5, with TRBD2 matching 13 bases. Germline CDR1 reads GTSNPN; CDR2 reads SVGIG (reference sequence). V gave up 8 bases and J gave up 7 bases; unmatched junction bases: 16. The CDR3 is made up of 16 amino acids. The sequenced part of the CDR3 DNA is TGTGCCGTCCTCCGATCCGGACTAGCGGGAGTGGGGACC. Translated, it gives CAVLRSGLAGVGT. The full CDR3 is CAVLRSGLAGVGTQYF.

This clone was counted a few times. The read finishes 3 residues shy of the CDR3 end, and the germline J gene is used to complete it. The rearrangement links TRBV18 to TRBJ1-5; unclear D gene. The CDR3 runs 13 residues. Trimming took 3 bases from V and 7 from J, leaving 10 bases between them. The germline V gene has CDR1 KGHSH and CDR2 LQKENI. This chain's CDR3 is CASSPEQKQPQHF. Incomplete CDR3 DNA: TGTGCCAGCTCACCCGAACAAAAGCAGCCC.

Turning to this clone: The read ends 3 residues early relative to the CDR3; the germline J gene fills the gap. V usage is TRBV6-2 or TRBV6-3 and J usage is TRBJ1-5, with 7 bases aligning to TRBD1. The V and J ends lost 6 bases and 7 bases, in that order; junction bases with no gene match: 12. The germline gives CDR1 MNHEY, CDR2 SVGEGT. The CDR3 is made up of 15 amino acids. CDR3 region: CASRWDSRFKQPQHF. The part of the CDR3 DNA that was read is TGTGCCAGCAGATGGGACAGCCGCTTCAAGCAGCCC.

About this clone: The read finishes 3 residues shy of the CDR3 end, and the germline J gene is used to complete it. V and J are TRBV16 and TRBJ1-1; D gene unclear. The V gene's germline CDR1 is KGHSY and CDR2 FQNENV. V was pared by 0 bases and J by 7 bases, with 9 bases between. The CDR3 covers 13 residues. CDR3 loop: CASSQSGAGEAFF. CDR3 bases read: TGTGCCAGCAGCCAATCGGGTGCAGGTGAA.

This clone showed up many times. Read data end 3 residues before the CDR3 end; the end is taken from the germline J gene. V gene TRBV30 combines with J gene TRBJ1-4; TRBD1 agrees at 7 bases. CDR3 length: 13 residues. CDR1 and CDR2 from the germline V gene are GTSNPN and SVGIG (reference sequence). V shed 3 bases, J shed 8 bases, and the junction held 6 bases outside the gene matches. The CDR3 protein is CAWSRQGKEKLFF. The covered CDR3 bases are TGTGCCTGGAGCCGACAGGGAAAGGAAAAA.

The CDR3 bases that were read are TGTGCCAGCAGTTATCAGACAGGGGCCACCGGGGAG. As protein: CASSYQTGATGE. The full CDR3 protein is CASSYQTGATGELFF. J is TRBJ2-2 and V is TRBV6-2 or TRBV6-3, with TRBD1 matching over 8 bases. Coverage ceases 3 residues before the CDR3 finishes, and the germline J gene fills in the end. The germline V gene encodes CDR1 MNHEY and CDR2 SVGEGT. The CDR3 spans 15 residues. V dropped 3 bases and J dropped 4; count of bases not matched to a gene: 4.

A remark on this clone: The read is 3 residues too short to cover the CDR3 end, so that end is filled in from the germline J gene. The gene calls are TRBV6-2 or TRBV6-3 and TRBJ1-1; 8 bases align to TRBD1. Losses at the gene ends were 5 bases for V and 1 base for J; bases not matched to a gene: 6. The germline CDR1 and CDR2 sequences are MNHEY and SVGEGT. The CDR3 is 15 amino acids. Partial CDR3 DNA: TGTGCCAGCAGTCACCGGGACAGGTGGAACACTGAA. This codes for CASSHRDRWNTE. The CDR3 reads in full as CASSHRDRWNTEAFF.

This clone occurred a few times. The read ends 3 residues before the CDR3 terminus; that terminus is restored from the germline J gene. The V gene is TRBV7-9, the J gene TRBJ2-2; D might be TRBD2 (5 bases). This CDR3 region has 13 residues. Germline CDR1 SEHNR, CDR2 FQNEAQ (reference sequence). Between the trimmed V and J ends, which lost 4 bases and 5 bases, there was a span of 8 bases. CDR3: CASSSGWTGELFF. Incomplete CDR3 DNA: TGTGCCAGCAGCTCGGGGTGGACCGGGGAG.

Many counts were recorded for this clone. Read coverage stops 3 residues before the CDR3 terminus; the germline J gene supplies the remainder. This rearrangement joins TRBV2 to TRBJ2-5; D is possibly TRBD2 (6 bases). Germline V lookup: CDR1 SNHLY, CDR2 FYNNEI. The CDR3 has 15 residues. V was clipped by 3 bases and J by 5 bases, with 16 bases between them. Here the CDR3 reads CASSDPPSAGETQYF. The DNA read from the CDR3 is TGTGCCAGCAGTGATCCCCCTAGCGCCGGGGAGACC.

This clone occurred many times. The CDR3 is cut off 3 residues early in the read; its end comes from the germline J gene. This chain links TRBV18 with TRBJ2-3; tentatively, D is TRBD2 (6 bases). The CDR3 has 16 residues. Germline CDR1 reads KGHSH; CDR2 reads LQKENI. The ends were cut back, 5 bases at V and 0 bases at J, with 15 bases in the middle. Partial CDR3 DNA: TGTGCCAGCTCATCCTCGGCGCTAGCGAGCACAGATACG. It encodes CASSSSALASTDT. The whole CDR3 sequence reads CASSSSALASTDTQYF.

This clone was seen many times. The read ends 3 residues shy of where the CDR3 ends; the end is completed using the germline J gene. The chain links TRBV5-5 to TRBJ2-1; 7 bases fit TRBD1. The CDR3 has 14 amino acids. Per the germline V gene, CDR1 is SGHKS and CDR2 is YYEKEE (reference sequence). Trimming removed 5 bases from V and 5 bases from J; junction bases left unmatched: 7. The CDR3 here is CASRKLQGHNEQFF. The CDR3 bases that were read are TGTGCCAGCAGGAAACTACAGGGGCACAATGAG.

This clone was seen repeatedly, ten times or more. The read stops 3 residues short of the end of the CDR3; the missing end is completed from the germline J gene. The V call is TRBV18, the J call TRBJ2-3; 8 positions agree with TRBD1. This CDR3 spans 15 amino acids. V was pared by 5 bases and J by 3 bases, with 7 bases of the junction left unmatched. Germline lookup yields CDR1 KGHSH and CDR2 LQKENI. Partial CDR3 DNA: TGTGCCAGCTCATCAGGACAGGGTTGGACAGATACG. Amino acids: CASSSGQGWTDT. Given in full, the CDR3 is CASSSGQGWTDTQYF.

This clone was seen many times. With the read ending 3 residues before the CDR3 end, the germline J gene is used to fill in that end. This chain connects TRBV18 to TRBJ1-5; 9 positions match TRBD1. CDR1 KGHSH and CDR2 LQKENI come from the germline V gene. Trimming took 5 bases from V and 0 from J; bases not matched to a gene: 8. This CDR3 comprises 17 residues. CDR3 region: CASSTGQGRGSNQPQHF. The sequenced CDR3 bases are TGTGCCAGCTCAACGGGACAGGGAAGGGGTAGCAATCAGCCC.

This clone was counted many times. Here the CDR3 reads CSVNTQPRQGEAFF. The CDR3 DNA, read in part, is TGCAGCGTTAACACCCAACCTCGACAGGGTGAA. The rearrangement joins TRBV29-1 to TRBJ1-1, with 7 positions matching TRBD1. The read comes to an end 3 residues before the CDR3 does, leaving the germline J gene to fill in the end. This CDR3 has 14 residues. The V segment lost 5 bases and the J segment 7 bases; nucleotides outside the gene matches: 13. CDR1 is SQVTM, CDR2 ANQGSEA, per germline.

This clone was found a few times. CDR3 sequence: CASSKGPIQGERTQYF. Partial CDR3 DNA: TGTGCCAGTAGTAAGGGCCCTATTCAGGGGGAGCGTACG. J is TRBJ2-3 and V is TRBV19; 7 positions agree with TRBD1. Read sequence stops 3 residues before the CDR3 end, and the germline J gene provides the missing end. The CDR3 is 16 amino acids. V gave up 4 bases and J gave up 8 bases; unmatched junction bases: 15. In germline, CDR1 is LNHDA, CDR2 SQIVND (reference sequence).

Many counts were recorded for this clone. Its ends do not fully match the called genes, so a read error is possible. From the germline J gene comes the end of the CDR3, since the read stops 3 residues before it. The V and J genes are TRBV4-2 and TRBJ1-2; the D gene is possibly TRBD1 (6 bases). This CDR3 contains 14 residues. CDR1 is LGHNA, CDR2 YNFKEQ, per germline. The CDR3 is CASSQGFWGLGYTF. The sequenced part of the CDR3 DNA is TGCGCCAGCAGCCAAGGATTTTGGGGGCTGGGC.

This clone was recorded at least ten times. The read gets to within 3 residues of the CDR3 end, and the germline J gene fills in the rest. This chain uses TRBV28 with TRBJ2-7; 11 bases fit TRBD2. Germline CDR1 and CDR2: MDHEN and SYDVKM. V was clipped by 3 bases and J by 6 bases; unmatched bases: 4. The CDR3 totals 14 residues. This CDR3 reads CASSFVLAGVEQYF. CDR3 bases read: TGTGCCAGCAGTTTTGTACTAGCGGGAGTCGAG.

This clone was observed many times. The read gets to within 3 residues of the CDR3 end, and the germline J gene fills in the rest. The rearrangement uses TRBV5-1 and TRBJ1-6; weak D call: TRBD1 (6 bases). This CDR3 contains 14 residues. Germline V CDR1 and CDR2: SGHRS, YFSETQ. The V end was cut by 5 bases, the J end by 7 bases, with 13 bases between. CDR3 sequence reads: CASSDRTANSPLHF. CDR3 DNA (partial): TGCGCCAGCAGTGATCGGACAGCGAATTCACCC. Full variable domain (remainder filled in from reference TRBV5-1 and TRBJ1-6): KAGVTQTPRYLIKTRGQQVTLSCSPISGHRSVSWYQQTPGQGLQFLFEYFSETQRNKGNFPGRFSGRQFSNSRSEMNVSTLELGDSALYLCASSDRTANSPLHFGNGTRLTVT.

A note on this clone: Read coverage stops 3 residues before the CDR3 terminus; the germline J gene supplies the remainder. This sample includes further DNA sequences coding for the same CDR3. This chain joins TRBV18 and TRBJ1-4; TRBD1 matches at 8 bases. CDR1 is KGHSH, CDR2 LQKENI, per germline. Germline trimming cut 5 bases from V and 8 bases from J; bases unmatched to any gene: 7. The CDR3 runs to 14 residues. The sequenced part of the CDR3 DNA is TGTGCCAGCTCATGGACAGGGATGGGGGAAAAA. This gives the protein CASSWTGMGEK. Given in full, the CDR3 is CASSWTGMGEKLFF.

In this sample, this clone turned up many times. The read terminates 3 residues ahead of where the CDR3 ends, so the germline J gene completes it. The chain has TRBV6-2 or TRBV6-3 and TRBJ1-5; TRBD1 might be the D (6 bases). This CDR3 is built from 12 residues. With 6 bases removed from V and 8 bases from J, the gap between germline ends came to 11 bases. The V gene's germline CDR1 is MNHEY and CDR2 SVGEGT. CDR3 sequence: CASRQGSEPQHF. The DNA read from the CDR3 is TGTGCCAGCAGACAGGGTTCGGAGCCC.

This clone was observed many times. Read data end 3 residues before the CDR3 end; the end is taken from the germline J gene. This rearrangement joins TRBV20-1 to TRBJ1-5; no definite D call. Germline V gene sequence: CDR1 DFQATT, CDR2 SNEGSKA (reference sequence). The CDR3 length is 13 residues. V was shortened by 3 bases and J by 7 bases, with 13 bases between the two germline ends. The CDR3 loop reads CSASMGSSQPQHF. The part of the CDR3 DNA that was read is TGCAGTGCTAGTATGGGGTCTAGCCAGCCC.

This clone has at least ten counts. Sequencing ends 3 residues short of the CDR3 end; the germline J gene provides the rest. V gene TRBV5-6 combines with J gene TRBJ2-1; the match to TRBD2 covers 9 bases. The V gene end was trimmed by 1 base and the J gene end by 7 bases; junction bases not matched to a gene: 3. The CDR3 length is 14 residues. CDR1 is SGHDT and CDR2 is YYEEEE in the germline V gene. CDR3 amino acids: CASSLLAGTNEQFF. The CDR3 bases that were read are TGTGCCAGCAGCTTGCTAGCGGGGACTAATGAG.

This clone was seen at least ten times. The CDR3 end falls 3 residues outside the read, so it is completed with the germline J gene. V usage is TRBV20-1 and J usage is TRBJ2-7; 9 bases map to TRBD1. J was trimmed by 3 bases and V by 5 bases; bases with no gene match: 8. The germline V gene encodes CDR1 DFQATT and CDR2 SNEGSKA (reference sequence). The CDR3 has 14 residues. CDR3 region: CSAERGQGVYEQYF. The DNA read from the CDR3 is TGCAGTGCTGAGAGGGGACAGGGAGTCTACGAG.

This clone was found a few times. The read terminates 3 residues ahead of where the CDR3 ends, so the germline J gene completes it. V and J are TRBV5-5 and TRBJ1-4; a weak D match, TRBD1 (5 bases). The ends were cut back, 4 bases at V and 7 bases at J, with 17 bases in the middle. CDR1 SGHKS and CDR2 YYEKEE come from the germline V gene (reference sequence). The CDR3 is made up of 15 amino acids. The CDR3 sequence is CASSPIPGPGEKLFF. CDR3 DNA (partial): TGTGCCAGCAGCCCGATCCCAGGGCCGGGTGAAAAA.

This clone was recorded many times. CDR3 bases read: TGTGCCAGTAGAGACACATTACCAAGCACAGATACG. Its translation is CASRDTLPSTDT. The whole CDR3 region reads CASRDTLPSTDTQYF. V and J are TRBV19 and TRBJ2-3; D unclear. The read is 3 residues too short to cover the CDR3 end, so that end is filled in from the germline J gene. The CDR3 runs 15 residues. Germline assignment: CDR1 LNHDA and CDR2 SQIVND (reference sequence). The V end lost 6 bases, the J end lost 0 bases, and 13 bases lay between the germline ends.

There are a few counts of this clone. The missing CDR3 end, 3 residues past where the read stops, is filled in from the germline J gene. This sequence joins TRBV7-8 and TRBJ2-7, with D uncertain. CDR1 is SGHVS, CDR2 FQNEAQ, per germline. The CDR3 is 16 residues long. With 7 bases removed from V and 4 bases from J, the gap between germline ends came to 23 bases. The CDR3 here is CASNSGDATARYEQYF. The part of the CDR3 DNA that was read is TGTGCCAGCAATTCGGGTGACGCCACTGCTCGATACGAG.

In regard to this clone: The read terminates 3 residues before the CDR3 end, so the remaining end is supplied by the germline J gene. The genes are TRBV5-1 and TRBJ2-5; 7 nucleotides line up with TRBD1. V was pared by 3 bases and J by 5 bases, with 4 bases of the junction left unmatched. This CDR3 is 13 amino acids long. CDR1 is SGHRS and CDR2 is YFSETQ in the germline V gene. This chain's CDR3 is CASSSDRLETQYF. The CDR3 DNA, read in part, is TGCGCCAGCAGCTCGGACAGGCTCGAGACC.